One and the same sample provided the 26 T cell receptor beta chains below, sequenced in a study of blood T cell repertoires in COVID-19 (dated by TCRdb to between 2020 and 2021). The library was produced with the immunoSEQ multiplex PCR assay. TCRdb took this table from immuneACCESS and kept in-frame rearrangements with V and J called. Such tables lack part of the clones; where checked against another copy, unresolved V genes explain under half of the gap, and the rest is unexplained. The sample table holds over 90,000 clones, of which around 84% were seen once. The top ten hold around 4.5% of the sample. Sequenced sample: peripheral blood. Receptors were obtained from a human donor in a cohort sampled during active COVID-19.

The chain joins TRBV5-1 to TRBJ1-4; D is perhaps TRBD1 (6 bases). Germline V lookup: CDR1 SGHRS, CDR2 YFSETQ. V was cut by 5 bases and J by 7 bases, with 18 bases left in between. The CDR3 consists of 15 residues. The CDR3 loop reads CASSPQGFESEKLFF. The CDR3 DNA follows: TGCGCCAGCAGTCCCCAGGGGTTTGAGAGTGAAAAACTGTTTTTT.

The chain uses TRBV9 and TRBJ2-5, with 9 bases matching TRBD1. The CDR3 totals 15 residues. From germline, CDR1 is SGDLS and CDR2 YYNGEE. Unmatched junction bases numbered 8, after V lost 3 bases and J lost 5 bases. The CDR3 nucleotides are TGTGCCAGCAGCGGGACCGGGACAGGGCCGGAGACCCAGTACTTC. Translated: CASSGTGTGPETQYF.

The chain uses TRBV4-3 and TRBJ2-7; TRBD2 matches at 8 bases. This CDR3 spans 16 amino acids. Germline CDR1 reads LGHNA; CDR2 reads YSLEER. The ends lost 1 base at V and 2 bases at J; junction bases unmatched: 7. The CDR3 DNA follows: TGCGCCAGCAGCCAAGGTTCCCTAGCGGGCGCCTACGAGCAGTACTTC. Protein product: CASSQGSLAGAYEQYF.

The rearrangement uses TRBV2 and TRBJ2-6, with D possibly matching TRBD1 (6 bases). The CDR3 has 16 amino acids. Trimming removed 3 bases at V and 6 bases at J, with 15 bases between. CDR1 is SNHLY and CDR2 is FYNNEI in the germline V gene. CDR3 bases: TGTGCCAGCAGTGATAACCCTCCAGGGGTGGCCAACGTCCTGACTTTC. It encodes CASSDNPPGVANVLTF.

The chain carries TRBV5-6 and TRBJ1-6; D unresolved. The CDR3 has 16 residues. Trimming pared 1 base from V and 0 bases from J, leaving 8 bases between. CDR1 is SGHDT and CDR2 is YYEEEE in the germline V gene. The CDR3 nucleotides read TGTGCCAGCAGCTTGTTTCGGGGCTCCTATAATTCACCCCTCCACTTT. This encodes CASSLFRGSYNSPLHF.

The J gene is TRBJ1-5, the V gene TRBV19, with TRBD1 matching 9 bases. Germline CDR1 reads LNHDA; CDR2 reads SQIVND (reference sequence). This CDR3 contains 16 residues. J lost 4 bases, V lost 5 bases, and 9 bases had no gene match. The CDR3 nucleotides read TGTGCCAGTAGTCCAGATACAGGGGGCCAAAATCAGCCCCAGCATTTT. This translates into CASSPDTGGQNQPQHF.

The J gene is TRBJ2-1, the V gene TRBV7-2, with 14 bases identical to TRBD2. The CDR3 is 16 residues long. Germline-derived CDR1 and CDR2 are SGHTA and FQGNSA. The trim removed 5 bases at V and 7 bases at J, leaving 7 bases unmatched. Written as DNA, the CDR3 is TGTGCCAGCAGCCCGCGGACTAGCGGGGGGAGGAATGAGCAGTTCTTC. Its protein is CASSPRTSGGRNEQFF. The full variable domain, completed using reference TRBV7-2 and TRBJ2-1, is GAGVSQSPSNKVTEKGKDVELRCDPISGHTALYWYRQSLGQGLEFLIYFQGNSAPDKSGLPSDRFSAERTGGSVSTLTIQRTQQEDSAVYLCASSPRTSGGRNEQFFGPGTRLTVL.

Of note for this clone: The identical CDR3 is also encoded by other nucleotide sequences in the sample. The rearrangement uses TRBV9 and TRBJ1-2, with TRBD1 identical over 9 bases. CDR1 is SGDLS and CDR2 is YYNGEE in the germline V gene. V gave up 0 bases and J gave up 8 bases; unmatched junction bases: 14. The CDR3 extends over 17 amino acids. The CDR3 DNA reads TGTGCCAGCAGCGTAGCGGTTCATAACAGGGGGCTAGACGGCTACACCTTC. This translates into CASSVAVHNRGLDGYTF.

This clone was counted a single time. The CDR3 protein is CASSDQGGTDTQYF. The DNA for the CDR3 is TGTGCCAGCAGTGACCAGGGGGGCACAGATACGCAGTATTTT. V is TRBV6-4 and J is TRBJ2-3, with 7 bases that match TRBD1. Per germline, CDR1 MRHNA and CDR2 SNTAGT. Trimming removed 2 bases from V and 1 base from J; junction bases left unmatched: 0. The CDR3 has 14 amino acids.

The V and J genes are TRBV28 and TRBJ1-2; D is unclear. Germline assignment: CDR1 MDHEN and CDR2 SYDVKM. Deletions cut 1 base from V and 8 bases from J, with 11 bases between. The CDR3 sequence is 13 residues long. This CDR3 reads CASSLFGERGYTF. The CDR3 region has the DNA TGTGCCAGCAGTTTATTCGGGGAGAGGGGCTACACCTTC.

The genes are TRBV30 and TRBJ1-6, with D maybe TRBD1 (6 bases). The length of the CDR3 is 15 residues. The ends were cut back, 4 bases at V and 10 bases at J, with 20 bases in the middle. In germline, CDR1 is GTSNPN, CDR2 SVGIG (reference sequence). This CDR3 is CAWTYRGAGNSPLHF. The DNA for the CDR3 is TGTGCCTGGACCTACCGGGGGGCAGGGAACTCACCCCTCCACTTT.

The sample holds one count of this clone. This chain connects TRBV7-2 to TRBJ1-6; D is uncertain. Germline values: CDR1 SGHTA, CDR2 FQGNSA. The V gene lost 0 bases and the J gene lost 10 bases, with 4 bases spanning the gap. This CDR3 spans 12 amino acids. DNA of the CDR3: TGTGCCAGCAGCTTAGCACGGTCACCCCTCCACTTT. Translation gives CASSLARSPLHF.

The V gene is TRBV5-6, the J gene TRBJ2-7; TRBD1 matches 8 bases. The length of the CDR3 is 14 residues. The V and J ends lost 0 bases and 3 bases, in that order; junction bases with no gene match: 2. Germline V gene data show CDR1 as SGHDT and CDR2 as YYEEEE. For the CDR3, the DNA is TGTGCCAGCAGCTTGGCCGGGACAGGCTACGAGCAGTACTTC. This encodes CASSLAGTGYEQYF.

The genes are TRBV18 and TRBJ1-2; 9 nucleotides line up with TRBD1. V dropped 2 bases and J dropped 1; count of bases not matched to a gene: 8. The CDR3 consists of 17 residues. CDR1 KGHSH and CDR2 LQKENI come from the germline V gene. The CDR3 DNA reads TGTGCCAGCTCACCATACACCGGGACAGGGTTTAACTATGGCTACACCTTC. It is translated as CASSPYTGTGFNYGYTF.

J is TRBJ1-6 and V is TRBV5-5; D might be TRBD1 (5 bases). V lost 0 bases and J lost 3, with 10 bases in between. CDR1 and CDR2 (germline): SGHKS, YYEKEE (reference sequence). This CDR3 is built from 16 residues. The CDR3: CASSLGDSNYNSPLHF. The CDR3 DNA reads TGTGCCAGCAGCTTGGGGGACTCCAACTATAATTCACCCCTCCACTTT.

The V call is TRBV6-4, the J call TRBJ2-3; 8 bases match TRBD2. CDR1 and CDR2 from the germline V gene are MRHNA and SNTAGT. This CDR3 contains 15 residues. J was trimmed by 4 bases and V by 3 bases; bases with no gene match: 6. The CDR3 loop is CASSEAGGAPDTQYF. In DNA, the CDR3 is TGTGCCAGCAGTGAGGCCGGGGGGGCCCCAGATACGCAGTATTTT.

The chain carries TRBV18 and TRBJ2-2, with D possibly being TRBD2 (5 bases). Germline V gives CDR1 KGHSH, CDR2 LQKENI. The CDR3 is made up of 13 amino acids. V was shortened by 6 bases and J by 6 bases, with 11 bases between the two germline ends. The CDR3 loop is CASSPLEAGELFF. CDR3 DNA: TGTGCCAGCTCGCCTCTGGAGGCCGGGGAGCTGTTTTTT.

The chain couples TRBV20-1 to TRBJ2-7, with TRBD1 matching 11 bases. CDR1 DFQATT and CDR2 SNEGSKA come from the germline V gene (reference sequence). J was trimmed by 1 base and V by 3 bases; bases with no gene match: 2. This CDR3 contains 14 residues. The CDR3 loop reads CSASRDRGSYEQYF. DNA of the CDR3: TGCAGTGCTAGTAGGGACAGGGGGTCCTACGAGCAGTACTTC.

This clone was detected only once. In this CDR3 the conserved last residue, phenylalanine or tryptophan, is missing, so a read error is likely. No DNA is shown, since the ends of the CDR3 on it are uncertain; the CDR3 is the one TCRdb lists. The CDR3 is CASSFDGGQTG. V gene TRBV12-1 combines with J gene TRBJ1-4. TRBV12-1 is flagged as a pseudogene. The CDR3 comprises 11 residues, both ends counted.

The rearrangement joins TRBV27 to TRBJ1-5, with D possibly being TRBD1 (6 bases). Per the germline V gene, CDR1 is MNHEY and CDR2 is SMNVEV (reference sequence). V lost 8 bases, J lost 3 bases, and 17 bases lay in between. The CDR3 extends over 15 amino acids. DNA for the CDR3: TGTGCCAGCGGGACCGTTCCAGGGGCCAATCAGCCCCAGCATTTT. As protein: CASGTVPGANQPQHF.

J is TRBJ2-3 and V is TRBV11-1; 13 nucleotides align to TRBD2. Germline CDR1 and CDR2: SGHAT and FQDESV (reference sequence). Germline trimming cut 2 bases from V and 8 bases from J; bases unmatched to any gene: 7. There are 16 residues in the CDR3. The CDR3 DNA sequence: TGTGCCAGCAGCTTATCTGGACTAGCGGGGGTGGGTACGCAGTATTTT. Its protein product is CASSLSGLAGVGTQYF.

This clone was seen a handful of times. The genes are TRBV5-1 and TRBJ2-2; D might be TRBD2 (6 bases). V shed 4 bases and J shed 6 bases, with 10 bases lying between them. The CDR3 has 13 amino acids. CDR1 SGHRS and CDR2 YFSETQ come from the germline V gene. The CDR3 DNA follows: TGCGCCAGCAGCCTCGGGACTCCCGGGGAGCTGTTTTTT. It translates to CASSLGTPGELFF.

This clone was counted once. This chain uses TRBV10-3 with TRBJ2-5; TRBD2 matches at 14 bases. V shed 6 bases and J 1 base; nucleotides not matched to a gene: 7. The CDR3 is 17 amino acids. Germline CDR1 ENHRY, CDR2 SYGVKD. The CDR3 is CAISPGLAGGFQETQYF. CDR3 nucleotides: TGTGCCATCAGCCCAGGACTAGCGGGGGGCTTCCAAGAGACCCAGTACTTC.

This chain connects TRBV6-2 or TRBV6-3 to TRBJ1-1; D unclear. The germline V and J ends were trimmed by 6 bases and 4 bases, with 12 bases remaining between them. This CDR3 comprises 13 residues. The germline gives CDR1 MNHEY, CDR2 SVGEGT. The CDR3 is CASSARVTTEAFF. CDR3 nucleotide sequence: TGTGCCAGCAGCGCGAGGGTTACCACTGAAGCTTTCTTT.

The genes are TRBV9 and TRBJ2-1, with D possibly matching TRBD2 (6 bases). CDR1 and CDR2 from the germline V gene are SGDLS and YYNGEE. Trimming left V 3 bases short and J 2 bases short, with 18 bases between. The CDR3 length is 17 residues. As DNA, the CDR3 is TGTGCCAGCAGCGACCAACGACTAGGCCAAGCCTACAATGAGCAGTTCTTC. Its protein product is CASSDQRLGQAYNEQFF.

The chain recombines TRBV7-2 with TRBJ2-3, with 12 nucleotides matching TRBD2. CDR3 length: 15 amino acids. The germline gives CDR1 SGHTA, CDR2 FQGNSA. Trimming at V came to 4 bases and at J to 3 bases, leaving 2 bases not matched to a gene. The CDR3: CASSSGTSGTDTQYF. The CDR3 region has the DNA TGTGCCAGCAGCTCGGGGACTAGCGGGACAGATACGCAGTATTTT.